This TCR beta chain was identified in a study of T cell clonality in common variable immunodeficiency. Overall study findings and caveats: Compared with healthy controls, CVID subjects showed increased TCRbeta clonality, mostly in about a third. Fewer deletions and N-nucleotide insertions were reportedly seen in common variable immunodeficiency TCR beta sequences. What drives increased CVID clonality needs T cell subpopulation sequencing.

In its sample, this clone was seen a few times. Its specificity is not known. The CDR3 extends 3 residues past the end of the read, so its final part is completed from the germline J gene. Blood samples were heparinized, roughly 5 to 8 ml per donor. CDR1 and CDR2 (germline): LNHDA, SQIVND (reference sequence). This CDR3 spans 15 amino acids. Profiled with immunoSEQ multiplex PCR; TCRdb holds only in-frame clones, not every one. Found here are some 38,000 clones, no singletons; the ten largest cover approximately 8.8%. The rearrangement uses TRBV19 and TRBJ1-4; 12 bases are shared with TRBD1. Sequencing was performed on peripheral blood mononuclear cells. This receptor was obtained from a person aged 18-70 years in good health. The CDR3 is CASSPGTGGNSPLFF. The DNA read from the CDR3 is TGTGCCAGTAGTCCCGGGACAGGGGGCAATTCACCA.